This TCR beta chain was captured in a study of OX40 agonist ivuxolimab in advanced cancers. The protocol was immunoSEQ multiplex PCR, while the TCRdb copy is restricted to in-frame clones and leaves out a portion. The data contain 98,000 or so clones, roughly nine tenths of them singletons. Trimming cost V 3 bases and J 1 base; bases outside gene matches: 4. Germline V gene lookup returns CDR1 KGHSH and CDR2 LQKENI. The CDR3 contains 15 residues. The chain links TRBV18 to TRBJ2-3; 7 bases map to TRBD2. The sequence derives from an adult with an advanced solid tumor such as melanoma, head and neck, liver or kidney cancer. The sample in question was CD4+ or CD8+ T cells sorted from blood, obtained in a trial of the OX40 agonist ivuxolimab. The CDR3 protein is CASSPFAGGTDTQYF. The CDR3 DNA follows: TGTGCCAGCTCACCCTTCGCGGGAGGCACAGATACGCAGTATTTT.